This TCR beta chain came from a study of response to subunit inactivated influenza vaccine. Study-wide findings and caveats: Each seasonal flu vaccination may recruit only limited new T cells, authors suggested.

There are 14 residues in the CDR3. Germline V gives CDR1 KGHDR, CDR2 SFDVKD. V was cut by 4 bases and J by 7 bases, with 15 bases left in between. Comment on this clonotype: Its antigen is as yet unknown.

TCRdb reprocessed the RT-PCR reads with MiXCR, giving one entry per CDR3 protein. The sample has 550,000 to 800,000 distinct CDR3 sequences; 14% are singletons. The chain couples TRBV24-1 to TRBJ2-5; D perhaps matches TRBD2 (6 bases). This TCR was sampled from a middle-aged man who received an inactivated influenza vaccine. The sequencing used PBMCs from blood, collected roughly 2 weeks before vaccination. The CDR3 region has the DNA TGTGCCACCAGTGAGTCAGGGACTGGGGGGACCCAGTACTTC. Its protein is CATSESGTGGTQYF.